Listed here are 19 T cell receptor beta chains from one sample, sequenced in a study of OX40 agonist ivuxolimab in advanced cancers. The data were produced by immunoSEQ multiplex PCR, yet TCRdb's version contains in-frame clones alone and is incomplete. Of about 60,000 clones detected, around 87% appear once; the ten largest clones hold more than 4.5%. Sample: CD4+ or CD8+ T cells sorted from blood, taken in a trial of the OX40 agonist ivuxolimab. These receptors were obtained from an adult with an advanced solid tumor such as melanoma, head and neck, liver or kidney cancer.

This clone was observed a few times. CDR3 coding DNA: TGTGCCAGCAGACACAGGGGGCAAAAGAACACTGAAGCTTTCTTT. Translated, it gives CASRHRGQKNTEAFF. This chain links TRBV6-5 with TRBJ1-1; the match to TRBD1 covers 9 bases. The CDR3 extends over 15 amino acids. V lost 6 bases and J lost 1; bases outside the gene matches: 6. The germline V gene encodes CDR1 MNHEY and CDR2 SVGAGI.

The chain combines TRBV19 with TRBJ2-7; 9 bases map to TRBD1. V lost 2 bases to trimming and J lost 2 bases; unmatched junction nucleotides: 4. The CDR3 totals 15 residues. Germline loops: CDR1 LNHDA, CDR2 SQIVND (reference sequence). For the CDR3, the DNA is TGTGCCAGTAGTATATCGACAGGGGGAACCTACGAGCAGTACTTC. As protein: CASSISTGGTYEQYF.

The CDR3 nucleotides read TGTGCCACCAGCAGCCGGGACAGGGTCACAGATACGCAGTATTTT. It encodes CATSSRDRVTDTQYF. The V call is TRBV15, the J call TRBJ2-3; TRBD1 matches at 9 bases. The CDR3 has 15 residues. J gave up 2 bases and V 3 bases, and 3 bases lay outside the gene matches. Germline-derived CDR1 and CDR2 are LNHNV and YYDKDF (reference sequence).

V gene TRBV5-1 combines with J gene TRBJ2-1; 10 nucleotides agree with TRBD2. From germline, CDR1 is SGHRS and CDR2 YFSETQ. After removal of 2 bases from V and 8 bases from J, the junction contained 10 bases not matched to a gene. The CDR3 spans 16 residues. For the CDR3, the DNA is TGCGCCAGCAGCTTAATCATAGCGGGAGGAGTGGATGAGCAGTTCTTC. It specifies CASSLIIAGGVDEQFF.

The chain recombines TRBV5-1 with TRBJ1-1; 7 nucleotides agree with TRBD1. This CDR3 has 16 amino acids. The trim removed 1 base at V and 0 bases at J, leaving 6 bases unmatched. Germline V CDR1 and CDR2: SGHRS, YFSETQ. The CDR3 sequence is CASSLMGTGVNTEAFF. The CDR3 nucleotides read TGCGCCAGCAGCTTGATGGGAACAGGGGTGAACACTGAAGCTTTCTTT.

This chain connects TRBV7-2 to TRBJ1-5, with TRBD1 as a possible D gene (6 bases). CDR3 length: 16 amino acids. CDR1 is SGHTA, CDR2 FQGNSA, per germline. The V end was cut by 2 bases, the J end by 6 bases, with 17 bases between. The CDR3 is CASSLNGGAPFQPQHF. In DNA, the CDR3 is TGTGCCAGCAGCTTAAATGGGGGGGCACCTTTTCAGCCCCAGCATTTT.

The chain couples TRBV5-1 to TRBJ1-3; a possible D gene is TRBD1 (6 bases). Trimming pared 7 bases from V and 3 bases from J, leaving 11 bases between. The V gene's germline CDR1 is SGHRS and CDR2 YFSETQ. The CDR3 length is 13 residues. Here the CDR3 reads CASGQLDGNTIYF. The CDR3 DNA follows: TGCGCCAGCGGACAGCTCGATGGAAACACCATATATTTT.

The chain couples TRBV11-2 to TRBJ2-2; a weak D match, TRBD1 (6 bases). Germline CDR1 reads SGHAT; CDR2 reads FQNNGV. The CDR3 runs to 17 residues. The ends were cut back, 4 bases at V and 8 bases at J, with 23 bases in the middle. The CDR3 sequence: CASSSIDRKRDGGELFF. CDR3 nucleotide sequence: TGTGCCAGCAGCTCCATCGACAGGAAAAGGGACGGGGGGGAGCTGTTTTTT.

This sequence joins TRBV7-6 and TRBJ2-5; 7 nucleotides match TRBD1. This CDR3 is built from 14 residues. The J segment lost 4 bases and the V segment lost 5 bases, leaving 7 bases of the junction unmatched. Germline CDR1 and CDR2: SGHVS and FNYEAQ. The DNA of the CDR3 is TGTGCCAGCAGCCGAGGGGGCGTGGGAGAGACCCAGTACTTC. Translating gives CASSRGGVGETQYF.

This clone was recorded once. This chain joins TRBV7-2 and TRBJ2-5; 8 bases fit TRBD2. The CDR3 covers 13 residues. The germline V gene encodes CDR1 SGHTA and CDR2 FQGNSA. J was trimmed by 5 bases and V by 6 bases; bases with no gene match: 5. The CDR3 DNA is TGTGCCAGCAGTCCCGGGGGGGCCGAGACCCAGTACTTC. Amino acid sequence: CASSPGGAETQYF.

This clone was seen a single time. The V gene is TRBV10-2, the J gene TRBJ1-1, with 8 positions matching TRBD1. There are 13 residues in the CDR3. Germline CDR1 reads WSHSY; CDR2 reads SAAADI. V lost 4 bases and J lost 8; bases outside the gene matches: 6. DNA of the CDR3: TGCGCCAGCAGTGGGACAGGGCTTGGGGAAGCTTTCTTT. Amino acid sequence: CASSGTGLGEAFF.

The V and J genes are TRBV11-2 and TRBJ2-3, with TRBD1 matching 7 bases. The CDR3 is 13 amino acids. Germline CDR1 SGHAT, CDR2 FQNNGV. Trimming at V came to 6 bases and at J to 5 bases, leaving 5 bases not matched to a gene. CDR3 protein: CASRAWTGDTQYF. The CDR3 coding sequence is TGTGCCAGCAGGGCATGGACAGGAGATACGCAGTATTTT. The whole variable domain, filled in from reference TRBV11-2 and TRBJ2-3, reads EAGVAQSPRYKIIEKRQSVAFWCNPISGHATLYWYQQILGQGPKLLIQFQNNGVVDDSQLPKDRFSAERLKGVDSTLKIQPAKLEDSAVYLCASRAWTGDTQYFGPGTRLTVL.

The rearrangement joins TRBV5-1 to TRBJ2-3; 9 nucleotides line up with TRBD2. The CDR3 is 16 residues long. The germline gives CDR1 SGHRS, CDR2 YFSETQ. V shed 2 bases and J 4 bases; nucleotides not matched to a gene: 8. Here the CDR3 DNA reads TGCGCCAGCAGCTTAGACGGGGGCGGGAGGGCAGATACGCAGTATTTT. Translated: CASSLDGGGRADTQYF.

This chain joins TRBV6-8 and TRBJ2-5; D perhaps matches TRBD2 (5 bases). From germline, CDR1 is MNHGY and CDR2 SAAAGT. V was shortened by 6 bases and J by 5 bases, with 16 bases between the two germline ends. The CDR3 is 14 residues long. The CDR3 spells CASRLRPGGETQYF. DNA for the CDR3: TGTGCCAGCAGACTTAGACCTGGCGGGGAGACCCAGTACTTC.

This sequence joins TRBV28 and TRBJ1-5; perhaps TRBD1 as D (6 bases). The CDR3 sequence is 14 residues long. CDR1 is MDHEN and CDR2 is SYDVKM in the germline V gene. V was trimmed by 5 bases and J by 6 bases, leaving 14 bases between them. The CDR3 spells CASSKHSGVQPQHF. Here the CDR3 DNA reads TGTGCCAGCAGTAAGCACTCAGGGGTTCAGCCCCAGCATTTT.

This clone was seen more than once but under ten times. As DNA, the CDR3 is TGTGCCAGCAGCCCTAGGGGCACTTCTGGCTACGAGCAGTACTTC. As protein: CASSPRGTSGYEQYF. V is TRBV11-2 and J is TRBJ2-7; the D gene is possibly TRBD1 (5 bases). V shed 5 bases and J shed 3 bases, with 17 bases lying between them. This CDR3 region has 15 residues. Germline-derived CDR1 and CDR2 are SGHAT and FQNNGV.

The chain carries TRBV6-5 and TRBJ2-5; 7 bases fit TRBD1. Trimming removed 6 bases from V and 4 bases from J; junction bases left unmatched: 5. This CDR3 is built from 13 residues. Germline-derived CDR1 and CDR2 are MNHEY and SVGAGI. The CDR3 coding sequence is TGTGCCAGCAGAAGAGACAGGGTAGAGACCCAGTACTTC. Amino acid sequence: CASRRDRVETQYF.

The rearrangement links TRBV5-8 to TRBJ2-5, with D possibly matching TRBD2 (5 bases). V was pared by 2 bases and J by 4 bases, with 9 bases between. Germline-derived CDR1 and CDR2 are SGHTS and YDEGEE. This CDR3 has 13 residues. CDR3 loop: CASSFGLRETQYF. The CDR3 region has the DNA TGTGCCAGCAGCTTCGGACTTAGAGAGACCCAGTACTTC. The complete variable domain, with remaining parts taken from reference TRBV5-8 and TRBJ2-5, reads EAGVTQSPTHLIKTRGQQATLRCSPISGHTSVYWYQQALGLGLQFLLWYDEGEERNRGNFPPRFSGRQFPNYSSELNVNALELEDSALYLCASSFGLRETQYFGPGTRLLVL.

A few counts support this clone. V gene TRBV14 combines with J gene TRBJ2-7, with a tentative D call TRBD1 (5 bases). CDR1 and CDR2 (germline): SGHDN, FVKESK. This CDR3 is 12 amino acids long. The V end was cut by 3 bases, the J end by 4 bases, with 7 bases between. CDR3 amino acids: CASSQGRYEQYF. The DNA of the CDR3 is TGTGCCAGCAGCCAGGGGCGGTACGAGCAGTACTTC.